The 5 T cell receptor beta chains reported below all come from one sample, sequenced in a study of kidney transplant recipient with SARS-CoV-2 infection. Each CDR3 protein gets one entry after TCRdb re-called the reads with MiXCR. Of 200,000 to 300,000 distinct CDR3 sequences in the sample, around 30% were seen once. The sample here was a blood sample, taken at baseline and between days 110 and 120 from a kidney transplant recipient. The receptors stem from a male patient in his thirties who had COVID-19 and was a kidney transplant recipient. Some of the T cells might come from the graft donor.

Notes on this clonotype: Given a much more abundant clone one base away, this may be a read error. The chain links TRBV2 to TRBJ2-1, with 8 bases lining up with TRBD2. Germline CDR1 SNHLY, CDR2 FYNNEI. This CDR3 spans 14 amino acids. CDR3 sequence reads: CVSKLAGGSNEQFF. CDR3 bases: TGTGTCAGCAAGTTGGCGGGAGGTTCCAATGAGCAGTTCTTC.

A remark on this clonotype: A much more abundant neighbour one base away suggests this may be a read error. This chain joins TRBV12-5 and TRBJ1-2, with D possibly TRBD1 on 5 matching bases. CDR3 length: 17 amino acids. The germline gives CDR1 LGHNT, CDR2 FRNRAP. Trimming removed 5 bases at V and 4 bases at J, with 23 bases between. The CDR3 reads CASGRHNLQGKTYGYTF. CDR3 DNA sequence: TGTGCTAGTGGTCGCCACAATTTGCAGGGAAAGACCTATGGCTACACCTTC. The full variable domain, its missing parts supplied by reference TRBV12-5 and TRBJ1-2, is DARVTQTPRHKVTEMGQEVTMRCQPILGHNTVFWYRQTMMQGLELLAYFRNRAPLDDSGMPKDRFSAEMPDATLATLKIQPSEPRDSAVYFCASGRHNLQGKTYGYTFGSGTRLTVV.

This clonotype was observed a handful of times. One end of the junction fails to match germline, which may point to a read error. The V gene is TRBV7-2, the J gene TRBJ2-4; 7 positions match TRBD2. CDR3 length equals 13 residues. The V gene's germline CDR1 is SGHTA and CDR2 FQGNSA. This chain's CDR3 is CASSPMGGTTHSF. Here the CDR3 DNA reads TGTGCCAGCAGCCCGATGGGGGGGACCACACATTCCTTC.

This clonotype was counted at least ten times. The genes are TRBV16 and TRBJ1-2; D is unresolved. CDR3 length equals 17 residues. The ends were cut back, 5 bases at V and 4 bases at J, with 23 bases in the middle. Per germline, CDR1 KGHSY and CDR2 FQNENV. The CDR3 DNA reads as TGTGCCAGCAGCAGGTGTCAGGTCGTTAGAAAGACCTATGGCTACACCTTC. Translation: CASSRCQVVRKTYGYTF.

This clonotype was detected many times. The CDR3 sequence is CASSCQPPISGLTGELFF. The DNA for the CDR3 is TGTGCCAGCAGCTGTCAGCCTCCCATTTCAGGCTTGACCGGGGAGCTGTTTTTT. The rearrangement joins TRBV3-1 to TRBJ2-2; no reliable D call. Germline CDR1 reads LGHDT; CDR2 reads YNNKEL (reference sequence). This CDR3 region has 18 residues. Between the trimmed V and J ends, which lost 5 bases and 5 bases, there was a span of 24 bases.